A single sample gave rise to the 9 T cell receptor beta chains below, sequenced in a study of human T cells and chemical hapten exposure. TCRdb re-derived calls from the RACE reads in MiXCR, one entry per CDR3 protein. The profile shows tens of thousands of distinct CDR3 sequences, around a tenth of them singletons. Described time point: pre-sensitization, week 0. The sample's treatment: therapeutic diphenylcyclopropenone sensitization with weekly scalp DPC. Here the sequenced sample was whole blood, taken in connection with sensitization to the hapten diphenylcyclopropenone (DPC). The receptors were sampled from a woman aged 40-49 years with alopecia areata. Some clones in this sample may be carry-over from other donors' samples.

This clonotype has ten or more counts. The genes are TRBV18 and TRBJ1-1; D possibly corresponds to TRBD1 (6 bases). The V end was cut by 0 bases, the J end by 6 bases, with 14 bases between. In germline, CDR1 is KGHSH, CDR2 LQKENI. This CDR3 is built from 15 residues. The CDR3 is CASSPPEGEGAEAFF. The CDR3 DNA reads TGTGCCAGCTCACCACCGGAGGGGGAAGGGGCTGAAGCTTTCTTT. The full variable domain, completed using reference TRBV18 and TRBJ1-1, is NAGVMQNPRHLVRRRGQEARLRCSPMKGHSHVYWYRQLPEEGLKFMVYLQKENIIDESGMPKERFSAEFPKEGPSILRIQQVVRGDSAAYFCASSPPEGEGAEAFFGQGTRLTVV.

The sample holds a few counts of this clonotype. The chain joins TRBV7-2 to TRBJ1-2; D uncertain. The CDR3 sequence is 13 residues long. Germline values: CDR1 SGHTA, CDR2 FQGNSA. Deletions cut 5 bases from V and 2 bases from J, with 9 bases between. The CDR3 region has the DNA TGTGCCAGCAGCCCCCAAACGAACTATGGCTACACCTTC. Its translation is CASSPQTNYGYTF.

This clonotype was recorded many times. This chain joins TRBV30 and TRBJ2-5; D gene uncertain. Trimming cost V 5 bases and J 4 bases, with 8 bases left between them. This CDR3 is 11 amino acids long. Germline CDR1 GTSNPN, CDR2 SVGIG (reference sequence). The CDR3 sequence: CAWGVGETQYF. The DNA for the CDR3 is TGTGCCTGGGGGGTGGGAGAGACCCAGTACTTC. The full variable domain, rest sourced from reference TRBV30 and TRBJ2-5, is SQTIHQWPATLVQPVGSPLSLECTVEGTSNPNLYWYRQAAGRGLQLLFYSVGIGQISSEVPQNLSASRPQDRQFILSSKKLLLSDSGFYLCAWGVGETQYFGPGTRLLVL.

This clonotype was seen ten or more times. The chain joins TRBV7-2 to TRBJ1-6; D gene unclear. This CDR3 has 12 residues. Trimming removed 4 bases at V and 9 bases at J, with 7 bases between. Looked up from germline, CDR1 is SGHTA and CDR2 is FQGNSA. The CDR3 loop reads CASSWLGSPLHF. The CDR3 DNA reads TGTGCCAGCAGCTGGCTTGGTTCACCCCTCCACTTT.

In its sample, this clonotype was seen a few times. This chain connects TRBV27 to TRBJ2-3, with a weak D call TRBD2 (5 bases). The CDR3 consists of 16 residues. CDR1 is MNHEY and CDR2 is SMNVEV in the germline V gene (reference sequence). The V and J ends lost 6 bases and 1 base respectively, with 17 bases between them. The CDR3 sequence: CASSRLHATGTDTQYF. CDR3 in DNA: TGTGCCAGCAGCCGACTACACGCGACCGGCACAGATACGCAGTATTTT.

This clonotype was observed at least ten times. This sequence joins TRBV19 and TRBJ1-6; 7 nucleotides match TRBD1. With V trimmed by 3 bases and J by 5 bases, 4 bases remained unmatched. The CDR3 totals 15 residues. The germline CDR1 and CDR2 sequences are LNHDA and SQIVND (reference sequence). CDR3 DNA: TGTGCCAGTAGTATCACCGGGACAGATAATTCACCCCTCCACTTT. Protein product: CASSITGTDNSPLHF.

This clonotype appeared a few times. J is TRBJ1-2 and V is TRBV28; TRBD1 agrees at 8 bases. This CDR3 region has 14 residues. The ends lost 2 bases at V and 8 bases at J; junction bases unmatched: 7. Germline V gives CDR1 MDHEN, CDR2 SYDVKM. Here the CDR3 reads CASSLIAGGNGYTF. The CDR3, as DNA: TGTGCCAGCAGTTTAATCGCAGGGGGCAACGGCTACACCTTC.

V is TRBV7-9 and J is TRBJ1-4, with unresolved D. The CDR3 runs to 16 residues. V lost 5 bases and J 8 bases, leaving 21 bases between the germline ends. Germline CDR1 and CDR2: SEHNR and FQNEAQ (reference sequence). The CDR3 loop reads CASSLRALDGLEKLFF. The CDR3 region has the DNA TGTGCCAGCAGCCTACGGGCCCTTGACGGCTTAGAAAAACTGTTTTTT. The entire variable domain, with the rest obtained from reference TRBV7-9 and TRBJ1-4, is as follows: DTGVSQNPRHKITKRGQNVTFRCDPISEHNRLYWYRQTLGQGPEFLTYFQNEAQLEKSRLLSDRFSAERPKGSFSTLEIQRTEQGDSAMYLCASSLRALDGLEKLFFGSGTQLSVL.

This clonotype came up a few times. The chain uses TRBV28 and TRBJ1-2; tentatively, D is TRBD1 (6 bases). Trimming took 8 bases from V and 2 from J, leaving 12 bases between them. Germline assignment: CDR1 MDHEN and CDR2 SYDVKM. The CDR3 spans 13 residues. Here the CDR3 reads CASLGGGNYGYTF. The DNA of the CDR3 is TGTGCCAGCCTGGGCGGGGGCAACTATGGCTACACCTTC.